This T cell receptor beta chain originates from a study of Ad26.COV2.S vaccination and SARS-CoV-2 variants. Clones were sequenced by immunoSEQ multiplex PCR, and TCRdb holds only the in-frame ones, with some missing. This sample has 350,000 to 450,000 clones, with about 91% found just once. This CDR3 has 15 residues. Unmatched junction bases numbered 5, after V lost 6 bases and J lost 3 bases. Germline values: CDR1 LNHDA, CDR2 SQIVND (reference sequence). General study results and limits: Recipients of either vaccine or placebo displayed similar breadth of non-spike TCRs. Possibly, TCR breadth and depth analyses underestimated total T cell responses. Spike-specific TCR breadth ran higher among vaccine recipients than placebo recipients.

With respect to this clone: The antigen is not known.

The chain links TRBV19 to TRBJ2-2; 9 positions agree with TRBD1. This clonotype was sampled from a human donor who had recovered from COVID-19. The sequencing used peripheral blood, collected after recovery from COVID-19. The CDR3 nucleotides are TGTGCCAGTAGAGTACAGGGGGCATACACCGGGGAGCTGTTTTTT. It codes for CASRVQGAYTGELFF.